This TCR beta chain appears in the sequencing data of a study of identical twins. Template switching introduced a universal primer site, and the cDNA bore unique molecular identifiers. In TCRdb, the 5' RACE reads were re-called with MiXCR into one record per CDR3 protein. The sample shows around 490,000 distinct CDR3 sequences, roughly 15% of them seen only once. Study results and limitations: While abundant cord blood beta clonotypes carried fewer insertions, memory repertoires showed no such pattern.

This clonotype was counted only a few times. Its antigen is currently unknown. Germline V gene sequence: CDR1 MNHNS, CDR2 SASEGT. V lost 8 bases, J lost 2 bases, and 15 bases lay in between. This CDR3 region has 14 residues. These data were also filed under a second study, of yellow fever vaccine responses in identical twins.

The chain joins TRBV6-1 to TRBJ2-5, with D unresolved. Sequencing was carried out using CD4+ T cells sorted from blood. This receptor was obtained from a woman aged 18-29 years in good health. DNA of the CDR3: TGTGCCAGCTCCCTTTCTAATTCACAAGAGACCCAGTACTTC. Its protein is CASSLSNSQETQYF.